This T cell receptor (beta chain) was sequenced during a study of regulatory T cells in long-lasting Graves disease. This clonotype was detected ten times or more. Library construction for TCR beta used iRepertoire HTBI primers and Arm-PCR of CDR3 regions. TCRdb analysed the multiplex PCR reads with MiXCR anew, one entry per CDR3 protein. The table has about 430,000 distinct CDR3 sequences, 15% seen once. The germline CDR1 and CDR2 sequences are DFQATT and SNEGSKA (reference sequence). The CDR3 extends over 15 amino acids. J gave up 2 bases and V 1 base, and 8 bases lay outside the gene matches. Time point of the sample: newly diagnosed GD, antithyroid drugs for less than 3 months. Researchers made the TCR library from RNA that was extracted from PBMCs. The data were also submitted as part of a second study, on T cells in Graves' hyperthyroidism and ophthalmopathy. That source adds: The HTBI set primed first-round TCR CDR3 RT-PCR. Researchers found most expanded thyroid clonotypes above 0.001 in blood as well.

This TCR derives from a woman aged 40 to 49 with Graves disease. This specimen was peripheral blood mononuclear cells (PBMCs), taken at new diagnosis, from a patient treated with antithyroid drugs. V and J are TRBV20-1 and TRBJ2-7; the match to TRBD1 covers 7 bases. This chain's CDR3 is CSARVSTGNTYEQYF. CDR3 sequence (DNA): TGCAGTGCTAGAGTCTCGACAGGGAACACCTACGAGCAGTACTTC.